This record looks at one TCR beta chain sequence and its context. In the authors' workflow: Reference gene primer amplification gave estimated nucleated cell counts. This table comes from immunoSEQ multiplex PCR, and its TCRdb copy is limited to in-frame clones, with some not included. V and J calls and clone size are as listed in that table; D and trimming were resolved from the DNA. This sample carries approximately 260,000 clones, around 90% of them seen once, and the ten largest clones take approximately 2%. This sample is drawn from a study of blood T cell repertoires in COVID-19. CDR3 length equals 13 residues. CDR1 and CDR2 (germline): LNHDA, SQIVND (reference sequence). V was clipped by 11 bases and J by 1 base, with 14 bases between them.

This chain uses TRBV19 with TRBJ1-1; D is possibly TRBD1 (6 bases). This receptor was obtained from a young woman who had recovered from COVID-19. Sample: PBMCs or T cells enriched from blood (not recorded which). CDR3 sequence (DNA): TGTGCCGGTCGGGACACTCGGAACACTGAAGCTTTCTTT. Residues: CAGRDTRNTEAFF.